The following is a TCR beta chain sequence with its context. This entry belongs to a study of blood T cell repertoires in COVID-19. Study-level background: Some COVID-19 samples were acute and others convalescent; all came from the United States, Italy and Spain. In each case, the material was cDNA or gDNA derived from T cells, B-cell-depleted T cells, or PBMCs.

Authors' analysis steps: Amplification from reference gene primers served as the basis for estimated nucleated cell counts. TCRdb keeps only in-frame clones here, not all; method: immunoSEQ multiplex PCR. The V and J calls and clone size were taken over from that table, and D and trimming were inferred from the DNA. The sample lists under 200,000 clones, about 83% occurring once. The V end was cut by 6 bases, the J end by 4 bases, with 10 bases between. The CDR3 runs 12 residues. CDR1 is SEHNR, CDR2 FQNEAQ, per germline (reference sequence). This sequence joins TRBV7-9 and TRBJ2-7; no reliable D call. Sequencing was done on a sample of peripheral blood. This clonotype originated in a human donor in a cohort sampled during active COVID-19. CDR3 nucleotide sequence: TGTGCCAGCAGTCTTTTCCCGTACGAGCAGTACTTC. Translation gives CASSLFPYEQYF.